This T cell receptor beta chain was identified in a study of blood T cell repertoires in COVID-19. Study at large: From T cells, B-cell-depleted T cells, or PBMCs came the material, which was cDNA or gDNA.

The CDR3 runs to 12 residues. V was trimmed by 2 bases and J by 9 bases, leaving 11 bases between them. Germline V gene sequence: CDR1 SGHDT, CDR2 YYEEEE. The protocol was immunoSEQ multiplex PCR, while the TCRdb copy is restricted to in-frame clones and leaves out a portion. Of 150,000 to 200,000 clones in the sample, 88% were seen once. Sequenced sample: peripheral blood. The origin of this receptor is a man aged 40-50 years with active or convalescent COVID-19. The chain links TRBV5-6 to TRBJ1-2; D gene uncertain. CDR3 bases: TGTGCCAGCAGCTTTCTGTCGGGTAGCTACACCTTC. Protein: CASSFLSGSYTF.